This T cell receptor beta chain stems from a study of control samples from healthy donors and cancer patients. The CDR3 is 13 residues long. Germline V gene sequence: CDR1 SGHRS, CDR2 YFSETQ. The V and J ends lost 4 bases and 4 bases respectively, with 8 bases between them. Only in-frame clones appear in the TCRdb table, and some are missing; sequencing was by immunoSEQ multiplex PCR. The data show tens of thousands of clones, with roughly 94% seen just once and 2% to 2.5% held by the top ten. The chain uses TRBV5-1 and TRBJ2-2; possibly TRBD2 for D (5 bases). Sequenced: blood. The receptor's source is a man aged 25 to 40 in good health. In DNA form, the CDR3 reads TGCGCCAGCAGCAAAGGGAGCACCGGGGAGCTGTTTTTT. This codes for CASSKGSTGELFF.